This T cell receptor (beta chain) was recovered during a study of shared clonotypes between healthy human individuals. The table came from immunoSEQ multiplex PCR; TCRdb's copy has only in-frame clones and leaves some out. The table records hundreds of thousands of clones, 95% to 98% of them present only once. Points from the study as a whole: Rarefaction curves obtained for sorted subsets showed sequencing incomplete despite large depth. When naive CD4 clonotypes were compared across several donors, 4% to 6.5% were shared.

A remark on this clone: Its antigen is not identified.

Naive CD8 isolation took CD45RO-negative cells positively selected for CCR7 and excluded terminally differentiated effector memory CD45RA+ cells. Nashville, Tennessee was home to all donors, who were Caucasian adults. The CDR3 loop spans 14 amino acids. Germline V gene sequence: CDR1 MNHEY, CDR2 SMNVEV (reference sequence). V lost 9 bases and J lost 4; bases outside the gene matches: 11. This TCR came from a man in his thirties or forties in good health. The source material was naive CD8+ T cells sorted from blood. The V and J genes are TRBV27 and TRBJ2-7; 8 positions match TRBD1. The CDR3 DNA reads as TGTGCCAGTAGGGAACCAGGGGGCCGGTACGAGCAGTACTTC. Its translation is CASREPGGRYEQYF.